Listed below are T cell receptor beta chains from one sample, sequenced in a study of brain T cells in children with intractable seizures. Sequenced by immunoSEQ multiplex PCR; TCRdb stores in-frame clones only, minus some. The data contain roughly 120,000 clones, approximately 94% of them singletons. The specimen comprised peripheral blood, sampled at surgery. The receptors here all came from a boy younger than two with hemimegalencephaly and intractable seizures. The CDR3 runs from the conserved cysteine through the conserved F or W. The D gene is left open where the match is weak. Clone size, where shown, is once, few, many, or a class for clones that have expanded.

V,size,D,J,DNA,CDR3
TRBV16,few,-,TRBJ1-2,TGTGCCAGCAGCCAACTTTCAGGTACCCCACCCTATGGCTACACCTTC,CASSQLSGTPPYGYTF
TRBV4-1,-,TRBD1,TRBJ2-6,TGCGCCAGCAGCCAAGAAAATTGGTCAATGGGGACAGGGGGCGCTGGGGCCAACGTCCTGACTTTC,CASSQENWSMGTGGAGANVLTF
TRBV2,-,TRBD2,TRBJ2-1,TGTGCCAGCAAGAGACTAGCGGGAGGACCCTACAATGAGCAGTTCTTC,CASKRLAGGPYNEQFF
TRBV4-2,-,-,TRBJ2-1,TGTGCCAGCAGCCAAAAGGTCCCGAGCTCCTACAATGAGCAGTTCTTC,CASSQKVPSSYNEQFF
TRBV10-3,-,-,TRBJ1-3,TGTGCCATCAGGGGCGGGATCCCTGGAAACACCATATATTTT,CAIRGGIPGNTIYF
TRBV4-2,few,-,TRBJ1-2,TGTGCCAGCAGCCAGGGGCCGGGTATAGCTAACTATGGCTACACCTTC,CASSQGPGIANYGYTF
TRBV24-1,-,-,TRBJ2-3,TGTGCCACCAGTGATTTAGAGGGCAATACGCAGTATTTT,CATSDLEGNTQYF
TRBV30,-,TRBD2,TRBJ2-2,TGTGCCTGGAGTGTAAGGCGGGAGCCCGGGGAGCTGTTTTTT,CAWSVRREPGELFF
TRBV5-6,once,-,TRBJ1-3,TGTGCCAGCAGCTTGGGGGACCGCCTCTCTGGAAACACCATATATTTT,CASSLGDRLSGNTIYF
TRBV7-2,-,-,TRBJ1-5,TGTGCCAGCAGCTTAGGCCCCAGGGTTGCCGAACTAAAGCCCCAGCATTTT,CASSLGPRVAELKPQHF
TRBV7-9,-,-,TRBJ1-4,TGTGCCAGCGGGTGGCCGACGAATACGGACGCAACTAATGAAAAACTGTTTTTT,CASGWPTNTDATNEKLFF
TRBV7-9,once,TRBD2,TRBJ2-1,TGTGCCAGCAGCGTTCAAGCGGGGCCGAGTGAGCAGTTCTTC,CASSVQAGPSEQFF
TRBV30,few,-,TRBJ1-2,TGTGCCTGGACCAAGACCCGGGGATCACTCTATGGCTACACCTTC,CAWTKTRGSLYGYTF
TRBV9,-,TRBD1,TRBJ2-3,TGTGCCAGCAGCGTAGGTTCACAGGGGCACACAGATACGCAGTATTTT,CASSVGSQGHTDTQYF
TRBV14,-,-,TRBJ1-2,TGTGCCAGCAGCCAAGTGGTGGGACACCGACCCCTCTATGGCTACACCTTC,CASSQVVGHRPLYGYTF
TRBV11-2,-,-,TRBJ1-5,TGTGCCAGCAGCTTGGGTCAGCGTTCGGTTAGGAGCAATCAGCCCCAGCATTTT,CASSLGQRSVRSNQPQHF
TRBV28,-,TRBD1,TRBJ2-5,TGTGCCAGCAGTTTATTACAGGGGTCCCAAGAGACCCAGTACTTC,CASSLLQGSQETQYF
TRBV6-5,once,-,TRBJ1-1,TGTGCCAGCAGTTACCCCCCCCCAGGGAACACTGAAGCTTTCTTT,CASSYPPPGNTEAFF
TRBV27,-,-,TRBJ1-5,TGTGCCAGCAGTTTAGCCCCGGGACCGGGACAGCCCCAGCATTTT,CASSLAPGPGQPQHF
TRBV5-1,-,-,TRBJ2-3,TGCGCCAGCAGCTTGGTCGGGGTAGCGGGCACAGATACGCAGTATTTT,CASSLVGVAGTDTQYF
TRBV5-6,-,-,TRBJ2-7,TGTGCCAGCAGCTTGCCCTCCTCCTACGAGCAGTACTTC,CASSLPSSYEQYF
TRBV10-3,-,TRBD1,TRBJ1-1,TGTGCCATCAGTGGGGGGACAGGGTTGGACACTGAAGCTTTCTTT,CAISGGTGLDTEAFF
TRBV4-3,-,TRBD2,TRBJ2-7,TGCGCCAGCAGCCAAGACAGCACTAGCGGGAGTTCCTACGAGCAGTACTTC,CASSQDSTSGSSYEQYF
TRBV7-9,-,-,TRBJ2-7,TGTGCCAGCAGCTCGATGGCTAGCAGCTACGAGCAGTACTTC,CASSSMASSYEQYF
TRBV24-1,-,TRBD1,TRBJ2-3,TGTGCCACCAGTGATTTTAGACAGGGGGCAGATACGCAGTATTTT,CATSDFRQGADTQYF
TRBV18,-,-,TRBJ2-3,TGTGCCAGCTCACCGGTATCAGGGCCCCCAGATACGCAGTATTTT,CASSPVSGPPDTQYF
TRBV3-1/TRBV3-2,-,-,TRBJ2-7,TGTGCCAGCAGCCAAGGGGTTTCAGCCCTTGGCGAGCAGTACTTC,CASSQGVSALGEQYF
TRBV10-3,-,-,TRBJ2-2,TGTGCCATCTTGGACAGCTCGAACACCGGGGAGCTGTTTTTT,CAILDSSNTGELFF
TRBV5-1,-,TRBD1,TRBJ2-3,TGCGCCAGCAGCTTCGGACAGGGCACAGATACGCAGTATTTT,CASSFGQGTDTQYF
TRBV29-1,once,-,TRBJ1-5,TGCAGCGTTCGAGACCGGAATCAGCCCCAGCATTTT,CSVRDRNQPQHF
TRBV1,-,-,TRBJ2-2,TGCACCAGCAGCCAGCAAGGGACTAGCGCCCGCGGCGGGGAGCTGTTTTTT,CTSSQQGTSARGGELFF
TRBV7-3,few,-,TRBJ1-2,TGTGCCAGCAGCTTAACTTTTGGGGCCTATGGCTACACCTTC,CASSLTFGAYGYTF
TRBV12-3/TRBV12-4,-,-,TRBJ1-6,TGTGCCAGCAGTTTAAAGCAGGATTCACCCCTCCACTTT,CASSLKQDSPLHF
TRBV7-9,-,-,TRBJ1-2,TGTGCCAGCAGCAGGGGAAACTATGGCTACACCTTC,CASSRGNYGYTF
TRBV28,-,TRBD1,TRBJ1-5,TGTGCCAGCAGGCCTACCGGGACAGGGAGGAATCAGCCCCAGCATTTT,CASRPTGTGRNQPQHF
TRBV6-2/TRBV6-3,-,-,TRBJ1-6,TGTGCCAGCAGTTACTCCGCTCGGGGGGGGAATTCACCCCTCCACTTT,CASSYSARGGNSPLHF
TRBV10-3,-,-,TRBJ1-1,TGTGCCACGAGGACAGAAGGATATACTGAAGCTTTCTTT,CATRTEGYTEAFF
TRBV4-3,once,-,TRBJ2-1,TGCGCCAGCAGCCAAGTCGGATTAGTGGGGATCGCGGGTGAGCAGTTCTTC,CASSQVGLVGIAGEQFF
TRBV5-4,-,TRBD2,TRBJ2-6,TGTGCCAGCAGCTTGACTAGCGGGACCGGGGCCAACGTCCTGACTTTC,CASSLTSGTGANVLTF
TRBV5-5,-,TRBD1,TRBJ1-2,TGTGCCAGCAGCTCGACAGGGGCCTATGGCTACACCTTC,CASSSTGAYGYTF
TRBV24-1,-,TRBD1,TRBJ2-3,TGTGCCACCAGTGACCCGGGACAGGGAGCAGATACGCAGTATTTT,CATSDPGQGADTQYF
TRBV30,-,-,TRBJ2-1,TGTGCCTGGGGGGAGGACTCCTACAATGAGCAGTTCTTC,CAWGEDSYNEQFF
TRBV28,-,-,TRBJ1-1,TGTGCCAGCAGTCCTAGAGGGATGAACACTGAAGCTTTCTTT,CASSPRGMNTEAFF
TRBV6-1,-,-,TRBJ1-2,TGTGCCAGCAGTGAAACATCGGGACGCTATGGCTACACCTTC,CASSETSGRYGYTF
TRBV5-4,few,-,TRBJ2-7,TGTGCCAGCAGCTTGGAACCAATCTCCTACGAGCAGTACTTC,CASSLEPISYEQYF
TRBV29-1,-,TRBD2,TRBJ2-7,TGCAGCGTTGTGGGACTAGCGGGAGCCTACGAGCAGTACTTC,CSVVGLAGAYEQYF